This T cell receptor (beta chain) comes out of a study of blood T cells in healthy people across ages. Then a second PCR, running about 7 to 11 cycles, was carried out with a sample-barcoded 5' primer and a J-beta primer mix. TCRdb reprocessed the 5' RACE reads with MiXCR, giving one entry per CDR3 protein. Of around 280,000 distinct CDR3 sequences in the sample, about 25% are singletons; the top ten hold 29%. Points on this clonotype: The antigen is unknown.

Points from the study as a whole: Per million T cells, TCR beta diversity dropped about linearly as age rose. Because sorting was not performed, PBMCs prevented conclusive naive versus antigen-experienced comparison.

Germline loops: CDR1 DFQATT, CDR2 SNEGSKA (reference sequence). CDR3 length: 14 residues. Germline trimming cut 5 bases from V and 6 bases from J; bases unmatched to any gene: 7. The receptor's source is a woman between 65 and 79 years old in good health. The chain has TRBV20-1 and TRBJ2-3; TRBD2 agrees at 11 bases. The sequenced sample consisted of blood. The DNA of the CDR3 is TGCAGTGCTCCCGTAGCGGGAGGGAGGGATACGCAGTATTTT. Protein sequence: CSAPVAGGRDTQYF.